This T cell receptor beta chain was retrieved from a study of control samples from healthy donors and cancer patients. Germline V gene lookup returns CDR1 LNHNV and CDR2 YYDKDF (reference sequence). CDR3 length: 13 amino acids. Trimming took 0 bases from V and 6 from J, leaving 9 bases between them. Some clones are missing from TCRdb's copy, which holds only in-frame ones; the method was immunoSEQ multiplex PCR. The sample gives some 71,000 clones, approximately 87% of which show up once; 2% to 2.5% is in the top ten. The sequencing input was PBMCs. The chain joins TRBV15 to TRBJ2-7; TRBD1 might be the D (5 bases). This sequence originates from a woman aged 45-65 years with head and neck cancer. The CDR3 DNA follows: TGTGCCACCAGCAGAGATTTCCAGGGCGAGCAGTACTTC. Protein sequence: CATSRDFQGEQYF.